One and the same sample provided the 5 T cell receptor beta chains below, sequenced in a study of beta chain features in type 1 diabetes. The sequenced template was cDNA made from the entire isolated RNA. Assay used: immunoSEQ multiplex PCR; TCRdb lists only in-frame clones, some missing. The data hold around 350,000 clones, with around 12% observed a single time. The sequenced sample consisted of naive CD4+ T cells from blood. The receptor set was obtained from a man aged 18 to 30 in good health.

This CDR3 is CASSLIRAVDTGELFF. The CDR3 DNA reads as TGTGCCAGCAGCTTGATCAGGGCGGTGGACACCGGGGAGCTGTTTTTT. The chain is built from TRBV5-8 and TRBJ2-2; weak D call: TRBD1 (5 bases). Germline CDR1 SGHTS, CDR2 YDEGEE. V shed 1 base and J shed 3 bases, with 13 bases lying between them. The CDR3 spans 16 residues.

This clone has just a few counts. The rearrangement uses TRBV28 and TRBJ2-3; D is unclear. This CDR3 is 14 amino acids long. V lost 6 bases and J lost 6, with 16 bases in between. CDR1 and CDR2 from the germline V gene are MDHEN and SYDVKM. DNA of the CDR3: TGTGCCAGCAGGTCTCCCGCGGAAGGTGATACGCAGTATTTT. Translating gives CASRSPAEGDTQYF.

The rearrangement joins TRBV9 to TRBJ2-3, with 14 bases fitting TRBD2. The CDR3 extends over 16 amino acids. Trimming took 2 bases from V and 4 from J; bases not matched to a gene: 3. In germline, CDR1 is SGDLS, CDR2 YYNGEE. CDR3 residues: CASSVGLAGDSDTQYF. The CDR3 nucleotides read TGTGCCAGCAGCGTGGGACTAGCGGGAGATTCAGATACGCAGTATTTT.

This chain links TRBV28 with TRBJ2-1; TRBD2 agrees at 8 bases. Germline lookup yields CDR1 MDHEN and CDR2 SYDVKM. V was clipped by 4 bases and J by 8 bases; unmatched bases: 10. The CDR3 consists of 15 residues. The CDR3 DNA is TGTGCCAGCAGTTCGCCCAGCGGGAGATTCTATGAGCAGTTCTTC. This gives the protein CASSSPSGRFYEQFF.

This clone was counted a few times. The V call is TRBV30, the J call TRBJ1-1; maybe TRBD1 (6 bases). The CDR3 consists of 20 residues. The germline CDR1 and CDR2 sequences are GTSNPN and SVGIG (reference sequence). The ends were cut back, 0 bases at V and 3 bases at J, with 29 bases in the middle. CDR3 residues: CAWSVQFFGGTIRADTEAFF. The CDR3 DNA follows: TGTGCCTGGAGTGTACAGTTTTTCGGGGGGACAATACGGGCGGACACTGAAGCTTTCTTT.